A single sample gave rise to the 5 T cell receptor beta chains below, sequenced in a study of identical twins. MiXCR was run by TCRdb on the 5' RACE reads, yielding one entry per CDR3 protein. Altogether 1,800,000 or so distinct CDR3 sequences are present, about 31% being singletons, with the ten largest covering about 0.25%. Sequenced: cord blood. Receptors originate from a newborn girl in good health.

This chain uses TRBV7-2 with TRBJ2-3; the D is unclear. V lost 2 bases, J lost 5 bases, and 14 bases lay in between. The CDR3 totals 15 residues. Germline V gene data show CDR1 as SGHTA and CDR2 as FQGNSA. CDR3 protein: CASSLLTAAIDTQYF. The CDR3 nucleotides read TGTGCCAGCAGCTTATTGACGGCGGCCATAGATACGCAGTATTTT.

The V gene is TRBV7-2, the J gene TRBJ2-7, with D perhaps TRBD1 (6 bases). With 3 bases removed from V and 2 bases from J, the gap between germline ends came to 14 bases. Germline V gene lookup returns CDR1 SGHTA and CDR2 FQGNSA. CDR3 length: 15 amino acids. The CDR3 protein is CASSFRQASPYEQYF. DNA of the CDR3: TGTGCCAGCAGCTTCAGACAGGCCTCCCCCTACGAGCAGTACTTC.

The rearrangement links TRBV29-1 to TRBJ1-6, with a weak D call TRBD1 (5 bases). Germline V CDR1 and CDR2: SQVTM, ANQGSEA. CDR3 length: 14 residues. V lost 5 bases and J 5 bases, leaving 13 bases between the germline ends. The CDR3 sequence is CSVSPGTDNSPLHF. In nucleotides, the CDR3 is TGCAGCGTTTCCCCCGGGACGGATAATTCACCCCTCCACTTT.

This clonotype was seen many times. The rearrangement links TRBV29-1 to TRBJ1-2, with a tentative D call TRBD1 (6 bases). CDR3 length: 15 amino acids. Trimming removed 6 bases at V and 0 bases at J, with 17 bases between. Looked up from germline, CDR1 is SQVTM and CDR2 is ANQGSEA. The CDR3 bases are TGCAGCGTATTACAGGGACTCAAGCCTAACTATGGCTACACCTTC. It specifies CSVLQGLKPNYGYTF.

This rearrangement joins TRBV20-1 to TRBJ2-3; D may be TRBD1 (6 bases). From germline, CDR1 is DFQATT and CDR2 SNEGSKA (reference sequence). The CDR3 is 14 residues long. Trimming removed 2 bases at V and 2 bases at J, with 11 bases between. Written as DNA, the CDR3 is TGCAGTGCTAGACTGGGGGCCCTCACAGATACGCAGTATTTT. This translates into CSARLGALTDTQYF.